This passage covers 4 T cell receptor beta chains from one sample sequenced in a study of T cells in narcolepsy (dated by TCRdb to 2016 to 2019). Library preparation used the immunoSEQ multiplex PCR assay. TCRdb retrieved this table from immuneACCESS and kept in-frame rearrangements only. Not all clones are present; in checked studies, unresolved V genes account for under half, and no reason is known for the remainder. Here the sample has 27,000 or so clones; about 90% occur a single time. About 0.88% of the sample comes from the top ten. Specimen: memory (CD45RA-) CD4+ T cells from blood. The sample's cell subset or site label is to be understood as: memory T cells sorted ex vivo from peripheral blood. All receptors derive from a human donor in good health.

The V gene is TRBV30, the J gene TRBJ2-1; maybe TRBD2 (5 bases). Germline V CDR1 and CDR2: GTSNPN, SVGIG (reference sequence). This CDR3 spans 12 amino acids. Deletions cut 2 bases from V and 9 bases from J, with 11 bases between. The CDR3 DNA reads TGTGCCTGGAGTTCAGGAGAGGGTGAGCAGTTCTTC. Translating it yields CAWSSGEGEQFF.

V is TRBV11-2 and J is TRBJ1-2; D ambiguous. The CDR3 runs to 17 residues. CDR1 is SGHAT and CDR2 is FQNNGV in the germline V gene. Trimming left V 3 bases short and J 5 bases short, with 22 bases between. CDR3 nucleotides: TGTGCCAGCAGCTTCTCTTTTGGTGGCTCCGGGTTTTATGGCTACACCTTC. It specifies CASSFSFGGSGFYGYTF.

This clone was recorded a few times. The chain recombines TRBV5-6 with TRBJ2-1, with D perhaps TRBD1 (5 bases). V lost 1 base and J lost 4, with 6 bases in between. The CDR3 contains 13 residues. CDR1 and CDR2 (germline): SGHDT, YYEEEE. The DNA for the CDR3 is TGTGCCAGCAGCTTGAGGGGTTACAATGAGCAGTTCTTC. Protein: CASSLRGYNEQFF. The complete variable domain, with remaining parts taken from reference TRBV5-6 and TRBJ2-1, reads DAGVTQSPTHLIKTRGQQVTLRCSPKSGHDTVSWYQQALGQGPQFIFQYYEEEERQRGNFPDRFSGHQFPNYSSELNVNALLLGDSALYLCASSLRGYNEQFFGPGTRLTVL.

The chain joins TRBV5-6 to TRBJ1-3; possibly TRBD1 for D (5 bases). The CDR3 has 15 amino acids. Germline lookup yields CDR1 SGHDT and CDR2 YYEEEE. Trimming cost V 3 bases and J 3 bases, with 13 bases left between them. This CDR3 is CASSWSGMFGNTIYF. The CDR3 nucleotides are TGTGCCAGCAGCTGGTCAGGGATGTTTGGAAACACCATATATTTT.